This T cell receptor beta chain was identified during a study of T cell repertoires in cytomegalovirus infection. MiXCR was run by TCRdb on the reads, yielding one entry per CDR3 protein. The repertoire has some 150,000 distinct CDR3 sequences, about a quarter of them found once; the top ten carry over 9.5%. At least ten counts were recorded for this clonotype. Trimming shortened V by 5 bases and J by 5 bases, and 12 bases separated the two germline ends. This CDR3 spans 13 amino acids. Germline CDR1 and CDR2: SGHTA and FQGNSA. The V gene is TRBV7-2, the J gene TRBJ1-1; TRBD1 is a possible D gene (6 bases). Source material: PBMCs. The TCR originated in a human donor in good health (CMV status not recorded). Some clones in this sample may be carry-over from other donors' samples. The CDR3 is CASSHNQGTEAFF. The CDR3 DNA follows: TGTGCCAGCAGCCATAACCAGGGGACTGAAGCTTTCTTT.